A single sample is the source of the 31 T cell receptor beta chains below, sequenced in a study of beta chain features in type 1 diabetes. Of the isolated RNA, all was reverse transcribed, and so the sequenced material was expressed TCRB transcripts. Libraries were prepared by immunoSEQ multiplex PCR; TCRdb keeps only in-frame clonotypes and omits some of them. The sample carries 680,000 or so clones, roughly a sixth recorded once. Specimen: naive CD4+ T cells from blood. The receptors were gathered from a man aged 18 to 30 in good health.

This chain links TRBV28 with TRBJ2-7, with 7 bases fitting TRBD2. Looked up from germline, CDR1 is MDHEN and CDR2 is SYDVKM. The CDR3 has 13 amino acids. Trimming removed 5 bases from V and 2 bases from J; junction bases left unmatched: 3. CDR3 sequence (DNA): TGTGCCAGCAGTCCCGGGGGGACCTACGAGCAGTACTTC. Its protein product is CASSPGGTYEQYF.

Comments on this clone: The same CDR3 arises from other DNA sequences in this sample as well. This chain connects TRBV7-9 to TRBJ2-7; D not certain. Germline lookup yields CDR1 SEHNR and CDR2 FQNEAQ (reference sequence). This CDR3 spans 11 amino acids. The V end was cut by 2 bases, the J end by 5 bases, with 4 bases between. CDR3 residues: CASSLRDEQYF. Here the CDR3 DNA reads TGTGCCAGCAGCTTAAGGGACGAGCAGTACTTC. Combining the CDR3 with reference TRBV7-9 and TRBJ2-7 gives the whole variable domain DTGVSQNPRHKITKRGQNVTFRCDPISEHNRLYWYRQTLGQGPEFLTYFQNEAQLEKSRLLSDRFSAERPKGSFSTLEIQRTEQGDSAMYLCASSLRDEQYFGPGTRLTVT.

The chain has TRBV14 and TRBJ2-5; the D is unclear. The germline V gene has CDR1 SGHDN and CDR2 FVKESK. CDR3 size: 16 residues. Between the trimmed V and J ends, which lost 5 bases and 3 bases, there was a span of 19 bases. CDR3 sequence (DNA): TGTGCCAGCAGCTATCAGACTTATGGTGGAAAAGAGACCCAGTACTTC. It translates to CASSYQTYGGKETQYF.

The DNA for the CDR3 is TGTGCCAGCTTTTCGACAGCAACCTCTGGAAACACCATATATTTT. Encoded protein: CASFSTATSGNTIYF. The chain couples TRBV5-4 to TRBJ1-3, with D tentatively TRBD1 (5 bases). Germline V gene lookup returns CDR1 SGHNT and CDR2 YYREEE (reference sequence). The CDR3 runs 15 residues. Trimming left V 7 bases short and J 0 bases short, with 14 bases between.

This clone appeared a few times. Other DNA sequences within the sample encode an identical CDR3. The chain is built from TRBV7-2 and TRBJ1-3, with no clear D. Germline V gives CDR1 SGHTA, CDR2 FQGNSA. The CDR3 covers 15 residues. V gave up 1 base and J gave up 0 bases, with 7 bases separating them. CDR3 DNA: TGTGCCAGCAGCTTAGACCGGAGCTCTGGAAACACCATATATTTT. Protein sequence: CASSLDRSSGNTIYF.

This clone was seen a handful of times. V and J are TRBV7-9 and TRBJ1-1; tentatively, D is TRBD1 (6 bases). CDR1 is SEHNR, CDR2 FQNEAQ, per germline (reference sequence). The V gene lost 3 bases and the J gene lost 2 bases, with 10 bases spanning the gap. The CDR3 is 14 residues long. CDR3 nucleotides: TGTGCCAGCAGCTTCACACAGGGTAACACTGAAGCTTTCTTT. Amino acids: CASSFTQGNTEAFF.

In the case of this clone: One junction end does not reproduce the germline sequence, and a read error may be involved. The rearrangement uses TRBV7-7 and TRBJ2-1, with TRBD1 matching over 11 bases. The V gene's germline CDR1 is SSHAT and CDR2 FNYEAQ (reference sequence). The CDR3 covers 15 residues. CDR3 in DNA: TGTGCTAGCAGCTTAGGACAGGGGGCGTTTAGTGAGCAGTTCTTC. This sequence encodes CASSLGQGAFSEQFF.

The chain uses TRBV11-2 and TRBJ2-5; D unresolved. Looked up from germline, CDR1 is SGHAT and CDR2 is FQNNGV. CDR3 length: 12 residues. V lost 1 base, J lost 1 base, and 1 base lay in between. The CDR3 DNA follows: TGTGCCAGCAGCTTAGGCCAAGAGACCCAGTACTTC. As protein: CASSLGQETQYF. The full variable domain, rest sourced from reference TRBV11-2 and TRBJ2-5, is EAGVAQSPRYKIIEKRQSVAFWCNPISGHATLYWYQQILGQGPKLLIQFQNNGVVDDSQLPKDRFSAERLKGVDSTLKIQPAKLEDSAVYLCASSLGQETQYFGPGTRLLVL.

This clone was seen a few times. This chain links TRBV7-9 with TRBJ1-1; D uncertain. Looked up from germline, CDR1 is SEHNR and CDR2 is FQNEAQ (reference sequence). The CDR3 sequence is 15 residues long. V lost 5 bases, J lost 0 bases, and 13 bases lay in between. The CDR3 coding sequence is TGTGCCAGCAGCCGACTCAGCAGAATGAACACTGAAGCTTTCTTT. Amino acids: CASSRLSRMNTEAFF.

This clone was counted only a few times. The chain has TRBV5-1 and TRBJ2-3; 7 bases are shared with TRBD1. The V segment lost 5 bases and the J segment 5 bases; nucleotides outside the gene matches: 8. The CDR3 is 14 residues long. CDR1 is SGHRS, CDR2 YFSETQ, per germline. The chain's CDR3 is CASRPDRVVDTQYF. In DNA, the CDR3 is TGCGCCAGCAGACCCGACAGGGTGGTAGATACGCAGTATTTT.

V and J are TRBV6-1 and TRBJ2-3; D remains ambiguous. Trimming removed 6 bases from V and 5 bases from J, with 6 bases in between. CDR3 length: 11 residues. Germline V gene lookup returns CDR1 MNHNS and CDR2 SASEGT. The CDR3 loop is CASRGKDTQYF. CDR3 coding DNA: TGTGCCAGCAGGGGCAAAGATACGCAGTATTTT.

This clone was detected a few times. The J gene is TRBJ2-5, the V gene TRBV5-1; D unresolved. The V and J ends lost 4 bases and 5 bases respectively, with 6 bases between them. The CDR3 consists of 11 residues. Germline V gene sequence: CDR1 SGHRS, CDR2 YFSETQ. For the CDR3, the DNA is TGCGCCAGCAGCCGTGGGGAGACCCAGTACTTC. This codes for CASSRGETQYF.

The CDR3 coding sequence is TGTGCCAGTAGTATAGGGACAGTCCCAATGGAAAGGTTCTTC. It translates to CASSIGTVPMERFF. The chain recombines TRBV19 with TRBJ2-1; D is perhaps TRBD1 (6 bases). V lost 1 base, J lost 15 bases, and 19 bases lay in between. This CDR3 has 14 amino acids. Germline-derived CDR1 and CDR2 are LNHDA and SQIVND (reference sequence).

The chain uses TRBV7-2 and TRBJ2-5; either TRBD1 or TRBD2 may fit D (6 bases each). This CDR3 is 14 amino acids long. CDR1 and CDR2 from the germline V gene are SGHTA and FQGNSA. V gave up 6 bases and J gave up 4 bases, with 15 bases separating them. CDR3 nucleotide sequence: TGTGCCAGCAGGCGTCACTCGGGGGCAGAGACCCAGTACTTC. This gives the protein CASRRHSGAETQYF.

The rearrangement joins TRBV5-4 to TRBJ2-1, with a possible D match to TRBD2 (5 bases). This CDR3 has 15 residues. Trimming removed 0 bases from V and 5 bases from J, with 12 bases in between. CDR1 and CDR2 from the germline V gene are SGHNT and YYREEE (reference sequence). CDR3 sequence reads: CASSLGGSVHNEQFF. For the CDR3, the DNA is TGTGCCAGCAGCTTGGGAGGTAGCGTGCACAATGAGCAGTTCTTC. The variable domain in full, with the rest retrieved from reference TRBV5-4 and TRBJ2-1, is ETGVTQSPTHLIKTRGQQVTLRCSSQSGHNTVSWYQQALGQGPQFIFQYYREEENGRGNFPPRFSGLQFPNYSSELNVNALELDDSALYLCASSLGGSVHNEQFFGPGTRLTVL.

The chain has TRBV28 and TRBJ2-3; 8 bases fit TRBD1. This CDR3 has 14 amino acids. Unmatched junction bases numbered 5, after V lost 7 bases and J lost 2 bases. Germline CDR1 reads MDHEN; CDR2 reads SYDVKM. The CDR3 spells CASTGGSDTDTQYF. The CDR3 coding sequence is TGTGCCAGCACAGGGGGCAGTGACACAGATACGCAGTATTTT.

This clone was found a few times. The rearrangement uses TRBV6-6 and TRBJ1-4, with D possibly matching TRBD1 (6 bases). Trimming shortened V by 0 bases and J by 6 bases, and 11 bases separated the two germline ends. CDR3 length: 15 residues. Germline V gene lookup returns CDR1 MNHNY and CDR2 SVGAGI (reference sequence). This chain's CDR3 is CASSYSIWTDEKLFF. The CDR3 nucleotides are TGTGCCAGCAGTTACTCTATTTGGACAGATGAAAAACTGTTTTTT.

CDR3 nucleotides: TGTGCCAGCAGCTTTCGGGAACGGTCCCAAGAGACCCAGTACTTC. It is translated as CASSFRERSQETQYF. The genes are TRBV7-2 and TRBJ2-5; weak D call: TRBD2 (5 bases). Germline assignment: CDR1 SGHTA and CDR2 FQGNSA. V was cut by 3 bases and J by 1 base, with 12 bases left in between. The CDR3 totals 15 residues.

The CDR3 DNA follows: TGTGCCAGCAGCCCCCGGCTAGCTTGGTATGAGCAGTTCTTC. Protein: CASSPRLAWYEQFF. The J gene is TRBJ2-1, the V gene TRBV7-2; D is perhaps TRBD2 (5 bases). This CDR3 comprises 14 residues. Per germline, CDR1 SGHTA and CDR2 FQGNSA. V lost 5 bases and J 8 bases, leaving 16 bases between the germline ends.

This clone showed up just a few times. In the same sample, other DNA sequences code for this CDR3. The rearrangement joins TRBV5-1 to TRBJ2-6; D remains ambiguous. Germline values: CDR1 SGHRS, CDR2 YFSETQ. V lost 0 bases and J lost 2, with 3 bases in between. The CDR3 loop spans 14 amino acids. CDR3 DNA sequence: TGCGCCAGCAGCTTGGCACCTGGGGCCAACGTCCTGACTTTC. This encodes CASSLAPGANVLTF.

In this sample, this clone turned up a few times. The gene calls are TRBV28 and TRBJ2-1, with 14 nucleotides matching TRBD2. There are 18 residues in the CDR3. CDR1 MDHEN and CDR2 SYDVKM come from the germline V gene. V gave up 3 bases and J gave up 0 bases; unmatched junction bases: 4. The CDR3 sequence: CASSFGLAGGFSYNEQFF. The CDR3 DNA reads as TGTGCCAGCAGTTTCGGACTAGCGGGGGGATTCTCCTACAATGAGCAGTTCTTC.

The CDR3 loop reads CASSVEGPPRGEQYF. As DNA, the CDR3 is TGTGCCAGCAGCGTCGAGGGACCACCCCGCGGGGAGCAGTACTTC. This chain joins TRBV9 and TRBJ2-7; D possibly uses TRBD1 or TRBD2 (5 bases each). CDR3 size: 15 residues. V was clipped by 2 bases and J by 7 bases, with 19 bases between them. From germline, CDR1 is SGDLS and CDR2 YYNGEE.

On this clone itself: Other DNA sequences of this sample code for an identical CDR3. The chain is built from TRBV5-1 and TRBJ1-6; no reliable D call. V lost 0 bases and J 10 bases, leaving 8 bases between the germline ends. This CDR3 is 13 amino acids long. The germline gives CDR1 SGHRS, CDR2 YFSETQ. CDR3 loop: CASSLEGNSPLHF. In nucleotides, the CDR3 is TGCGCCAGCAGCTTGGAAGGGAACTCACCCCTCCACTTT.

V usage is TRBV4-3 and J usage is TRBJ2-1, with 10 bases lining up with TRBD2. J lost 3 bases, V lost 4 bases, and 3 bases had no gene match. CDR3 length: 15 residues. Germline CDR1 reads LGHNA; CDR2 reads YSLEER. CDR3 amino acids: CASSRQREGYNEQFF. Here the CDR3 DNA reads TGCGCCAGCAGCCGTCAGCGGGAGGGCTACAATGAGCAGTTCTTC.

CDR3 amino acids: CSVRLRTESNFEAFF. The CDR3 DNA is TGCAGCGTTCGACTTAGGACAGAGTCCAACTTTGAAGCTTTCTTT. This chain connects TRBV29-1 to TRBJ1-1; tentatively, D is TRBD1 (6 bases). The V end lost 5 bases, the J end lost 7 bases, and 23 bases lay between the germline ends. Germline V CDR1 and CDR2: SQVTM, ANQGSEA. The CDR3 totals 15 residues.

This clone occurred a few times. Different DNA sequences within this sample yield the same CDR3. This chain connects TRBV9 to TRBJ2-2, with D perhaps TRBD2 (5 bases). This CDR3 has 14 residues. Germline-derived CDR1 and CDR2 are SGDLS and YYNGEE. The germline V and J ends were trimmed by 0 bases and 4 bases, with 7 bases remaining between them. Here the CDR3 reads CASSVATSTGELFF. The CDR3 DNA reads as TGTGCCAGCAGCGTAGCAACTAGCACCGGGGAGCTGTTTTTT.

The V and J genes are TRBV7-7 and TRBJ2-2; 15 bases match TRBD2. The length of the CDR3 is 18 residues. In germline, CDR1 is SSHAT, CDR2 FNYEAQ (reference sequence). Trimming took 1 base from V and 6 from J; bases not matched to a gene: 6. The CDR3 DNA reads TGTGCCAGCAGCTTAGGGACTAGCGGGAGGGCCGGCTCCGGGGAGCTGTTTTTT. Amino acid sequence: CASSLGTSGRAGSGELFF.

The V call is TRBV7-3, the J call TRBJ2-1; 8 bases are a match to TRBD1. This CDR3 is 14 amino acids long. J was trimmed by 3 bases and V by 5 bases; bases with no gene match: 3. The germline V gene has CDR1 SGHTA and CDR2 FQGTGA. CDR3 coding DNA: TGTGCCAGCAGCCTTGACAGGGGCTACAATGAGCAGTTCTTC. It translates to CASSLDRGYNEQFF.

J is TRBJ1-2 and V is TRBV29-1; possibly TRBD1 for D (6 bases). Trimming took off 3 bases at V and 4 bases at J, with 15 bases between the two ends. The CDR3 runs 14 residues. Per the germline V gene, CDR1 is SQVTM and CDR2 is ANQGSEA. The CDR3 DNA is TGCAGCGTTGACAGAACAGGGATAGGCTATGGCTACACCTTC. This sequence encodes CSVDRTGIGYGYTF.

The chain joins TRBV7-2 to TRBJ2-7, with D uncertain. CDR1 is SGHTA and CDR2 is FQGNSA in the germline V gene. The CDR3 totals 11 residues. Trimming shortened V by 5 bases and J by 13 bases, and 15 bases separated the two germline ends. CDR3 amino acids: CASSNKRSRYF. CDR3 coding DNA: TGTGCCAGCAGCAATAAGCGCTCTCGATACTTC.

The chain couples TRBV5-4 to TRBJ2-5; D unclear. Germline values: CDR1 SGHNT, CDR2 YYREEE (reference sequence). The CDR3 loop spans 13 amino acids. Trimming pared 4 bases from V and 0 bases from J, leaving 7 bases between. CDR3 loop: CASSRTYQETQYF. The CDR3 DNA reads as TGTGCCAGCAGCAGGACGTACCAAGAGACCCAGTACTTC.